The T cell receptor beta chain described here comes from a study of CD8 T cells in Susac syndrome. TCR beta was sequenced from blood CD8+ and CD4+ T cells. FACS enriched CD8+ TEMRA cells, while bulk CD8+ and CD4+ were negatively isolated. The ends were cut back, 8 bases at V and 2 bases at J, with 15 bases in the middle. This CDR3 comprises 14 residues. Per germline, CDR1 SEHNR and CDR2 FQNEAQ (reference sequence). With random hexamers, 0.5 to 1 ug RNA was reverse transcribed. The CDR3 of TCR beta was amplified by immunoSEQ multiplex PCR across 54 Vbeta and 13 Jbeta. TCRdb passed the immunoSEQ multiplex PCR reads through MiXCR, listing each CDR3 protein once. Of about 430,000 distinct CDR3 sequences in the sample, 85% to 90% were seen once.

The TCR comes from a human donor with multiple sclerosis. The genes are TRBV7-9 and TRBJ2-5; D uncertain. The sequenced sample consisted of CD8+ T cells from PBMCs. CDR3 DNA sequence: TGTGCCAGCCGTGTCACCGGGCCTCAAGAGACCCAGTACTTC. It is translated as CASRVTGPQETQYF.